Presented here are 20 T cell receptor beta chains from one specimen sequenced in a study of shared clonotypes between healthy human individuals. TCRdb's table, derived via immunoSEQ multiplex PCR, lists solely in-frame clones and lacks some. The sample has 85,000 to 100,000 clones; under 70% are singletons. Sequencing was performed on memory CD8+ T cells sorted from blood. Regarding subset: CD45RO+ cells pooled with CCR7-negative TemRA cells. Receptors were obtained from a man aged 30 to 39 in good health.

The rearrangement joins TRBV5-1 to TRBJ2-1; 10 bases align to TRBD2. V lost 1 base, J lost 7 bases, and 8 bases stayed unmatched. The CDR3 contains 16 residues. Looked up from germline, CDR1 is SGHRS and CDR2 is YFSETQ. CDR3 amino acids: CASSLQSGRAGNEQFF. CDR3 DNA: TGCGCCAGCAGCTTGCAAAGCGGGAGGGCAGGAAATGAGCAGTTCTTC.

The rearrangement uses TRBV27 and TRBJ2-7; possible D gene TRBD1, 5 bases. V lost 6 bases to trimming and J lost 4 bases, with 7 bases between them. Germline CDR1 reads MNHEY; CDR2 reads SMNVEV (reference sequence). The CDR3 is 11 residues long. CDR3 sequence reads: CASRQGYEQYF. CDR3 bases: TGTGCCAGCAGGCAGGGTTACGAGCAGTACTTC.

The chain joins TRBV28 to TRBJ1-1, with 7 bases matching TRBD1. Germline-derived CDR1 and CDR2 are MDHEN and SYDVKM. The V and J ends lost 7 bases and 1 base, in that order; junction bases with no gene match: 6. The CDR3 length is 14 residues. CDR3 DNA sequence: TGTGCCAGCATTCACAGGGGCGGGAACACTGAAGCTTTCTTT. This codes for CASIHRGGNTEAFF.

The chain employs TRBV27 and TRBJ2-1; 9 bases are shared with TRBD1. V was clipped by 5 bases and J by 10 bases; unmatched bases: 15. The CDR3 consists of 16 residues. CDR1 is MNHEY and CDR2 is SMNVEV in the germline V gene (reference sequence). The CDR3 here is CASSLRDRASSREQFF. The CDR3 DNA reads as TGTGCCAGCAGTCTCCGGGACAGGGCCTCATCAAGAGAGCAGTTCTTC.

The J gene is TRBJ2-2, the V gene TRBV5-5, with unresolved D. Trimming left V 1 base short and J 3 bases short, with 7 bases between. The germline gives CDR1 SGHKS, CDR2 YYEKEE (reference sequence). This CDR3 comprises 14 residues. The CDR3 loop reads CASSLSRDTGELFF. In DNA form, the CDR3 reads TGTGCCAGCAGCTTGTCGCGAGACACCGGGGAGCTGTTTTTT.

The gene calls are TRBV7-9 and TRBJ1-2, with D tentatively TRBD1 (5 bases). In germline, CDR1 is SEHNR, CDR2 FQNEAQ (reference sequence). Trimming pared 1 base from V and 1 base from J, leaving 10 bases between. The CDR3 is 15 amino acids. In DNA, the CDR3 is TGTGCCAGCAGCTTAGATTGGGGGGGTAACTATGGCTACACCTTC. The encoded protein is CASSLDWGGNYGYTF.

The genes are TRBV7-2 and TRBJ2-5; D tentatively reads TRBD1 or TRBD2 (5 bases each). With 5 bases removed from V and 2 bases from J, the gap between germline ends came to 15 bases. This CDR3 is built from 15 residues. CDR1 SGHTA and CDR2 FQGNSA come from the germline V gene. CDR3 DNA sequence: TGTGCCAGCAGCCTTCGTCCGGGACCACAAGAGACCCAGTACTTC. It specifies CASSLRPGPQETQYF.

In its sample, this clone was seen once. The CDR3 protein is CASSRQNSGASSSYEQYF. The DNA for the CDR3 is TGTGCCAGCAGTCGCCAGAATAGCGGGGCATCTTCATCCTACGAGCAGTACTTC. The rearrangement joins TRBV27 to TRBJ2-7; TRBD2 matches at 8 bases. The CDR3 is 18 amino acids. From germline, CDR1 is MNHEY and CDR2 SMNVEV (reference sequence). The junction had 16 bases not matched to a gene; V was cut back by 5 bases and J by 1 base.

The CDR3 region has the DNA TGTGCCAGCAGTTACTGGAGAGGGGAGGCCAGGAGGCCCCAGCATTTT. Protein: CASSYWRGEARRPQHF. The chain couples TRBV6-6 to TRBJ1-5; a weak D match, TRBD1 (5 bases). CDR1 and CDR2 (germline): MNHNY, SVGAGI (reference sequence). Trimming took 1 base from V and 9 from J, leaving 19 bases between them. CDR3 length equals 16 residues.

Here the CDR3 reads CASSPLSGIYEQFF. The CDR3 DNA follows: TGTGCCAGCAGTCCCTTAAGCGGGATCTATGAGCAGTTCTTC. The chain carries TRBV27 and TRBJ2-1; TRBD2 matches at 7 bases. Trimming cost V 5 bases and J 8 bases; bases outside gene matches: 9. CDR3 size: 14 residues. Germline values: CDR1 MNHEY, CDR2 SMNVEV (reference sequence).

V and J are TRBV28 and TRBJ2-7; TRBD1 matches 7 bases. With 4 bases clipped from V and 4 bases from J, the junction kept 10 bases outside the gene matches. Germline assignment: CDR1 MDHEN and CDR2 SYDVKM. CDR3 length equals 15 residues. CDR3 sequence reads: CASSSPTGANYEQYF. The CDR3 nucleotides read TGTGCCAGCAGTTCTCCTACAGGGGCGAATTACGAGCAGTACTTC.

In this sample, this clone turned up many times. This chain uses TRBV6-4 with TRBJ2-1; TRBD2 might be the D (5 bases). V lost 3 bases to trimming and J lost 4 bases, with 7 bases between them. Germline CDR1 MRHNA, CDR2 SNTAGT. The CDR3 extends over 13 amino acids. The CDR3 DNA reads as TGTGCCAGCAGTGAAGCGGAGTACAATGAGCAGTTCTTC. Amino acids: CASSEAEYNEQFF.

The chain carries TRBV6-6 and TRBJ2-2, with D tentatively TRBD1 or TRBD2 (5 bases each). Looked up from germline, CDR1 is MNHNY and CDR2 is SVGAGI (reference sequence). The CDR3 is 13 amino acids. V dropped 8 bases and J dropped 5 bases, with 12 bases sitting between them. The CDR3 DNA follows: TGTGCCAGCTTGAGTGGGGGAACCGGGGAGCTGTTTTTT. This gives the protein CASLSGGTGELFF.

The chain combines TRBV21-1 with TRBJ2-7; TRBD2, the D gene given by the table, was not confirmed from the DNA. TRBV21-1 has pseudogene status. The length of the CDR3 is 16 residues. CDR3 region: CASSNTPGTSCYEQYF. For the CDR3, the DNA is TGTGCCAGCAGCAACACCCCCGGGACTAGCTGCTACGAGCAGTACTTC.

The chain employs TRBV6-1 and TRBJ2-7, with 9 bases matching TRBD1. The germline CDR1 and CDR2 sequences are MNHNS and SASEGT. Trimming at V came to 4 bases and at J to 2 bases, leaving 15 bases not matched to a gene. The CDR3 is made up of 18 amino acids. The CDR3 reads CASSASGTGRTSPYEQYF. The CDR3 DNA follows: TGTGCCAGCAGTGCTTCCGGGACAGGGAGGACCTCTCCCTACGAGCAGTACTTC.

The CDR3 sequence: CASSEGGKEWAEQYF. Written as DNA, the CDR3 is TGTGCCAGCAGTGAGGGCGGTAAGGAATGGGCCGAGCAGTACTTC. This chain uses TRBV6-1 with TRBJ2-7; no firm D call. V lost 3 bases and J lost 6, with 18 bases in between. CDR1 MNHNS and CDR2 SASEGT come from the germline V gene. The CDR3 has 15 amino acids.

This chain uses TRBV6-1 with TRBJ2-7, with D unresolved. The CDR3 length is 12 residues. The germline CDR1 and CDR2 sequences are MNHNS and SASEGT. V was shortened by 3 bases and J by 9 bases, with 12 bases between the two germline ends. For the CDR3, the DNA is TGTGCCAGCAGTGAGTTGGGGTTGGGGCAGTACTTC. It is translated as CASSELGLGQYF.

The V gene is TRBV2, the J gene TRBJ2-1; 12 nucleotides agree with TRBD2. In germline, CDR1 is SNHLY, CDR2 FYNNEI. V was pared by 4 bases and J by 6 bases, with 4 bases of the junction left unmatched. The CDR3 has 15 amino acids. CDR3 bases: TGTGCCAGCAGTGCCCCTAGCGGGAGGGGCAATGAGCAGTTCTTC. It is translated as CASSAPSGRGNEQFF.

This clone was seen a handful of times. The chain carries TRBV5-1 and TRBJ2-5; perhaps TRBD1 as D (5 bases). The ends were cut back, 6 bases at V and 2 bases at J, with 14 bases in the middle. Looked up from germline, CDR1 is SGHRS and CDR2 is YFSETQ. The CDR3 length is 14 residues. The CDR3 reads CASTAIGAQETQYF. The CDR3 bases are TGCGCCAGCACTGCAATTGGGGCTCAAGAGACCCAGTACTTC.

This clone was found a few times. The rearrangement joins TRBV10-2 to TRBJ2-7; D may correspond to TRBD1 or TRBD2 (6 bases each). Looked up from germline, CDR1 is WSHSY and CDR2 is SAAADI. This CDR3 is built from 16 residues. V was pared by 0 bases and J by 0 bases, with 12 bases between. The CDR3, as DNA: TGCGCCAGCAGTGAGTCCCGAGGGGGGAGCTCCTACGAGCAGTACTTC. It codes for CASSESRGGSSYEQYF.